This record covers a single TCR beta chain. Antigen: not known. The ends were cut back, 1 base at V and 1 base at J, with 2 bases in the middle. CDR3 size: 13 residues. Looked up from germline, CDR1 is SGDLS and CDR2 is YYNGEE. The sample comes from a study of T cell responses to AZD1222 COVID-19 vaccine. General study points: Receipt of two AZD1222 doses was followed by a rise in Spike-specific TCR breadth and depth. None of the repertoires were sampled until the peak T cell response had passed. Researchers report vaccine-associated CD4 TCRs spanning spike, with dominance at 160-218 and 743-854.

Libraries were prepared by immunoSEQ multiplex PCR; TCRdb keeps only in-frame clonotypes and omits some of them. The table includes fewer than 180,000 clones, roughly 92% detected once. This material consisted of peripheral blood, taken on day 0 of AZD1222 vaccination. The V and J genes are TRBV9 and TRBJ2-2; D uncertain. This clonotype was sampled from an adult in good health. For the CDR3, the DNA is TGTGCCAGCAGCGTACAGAACACCGGGGAGCTGTTTTTT. It encodes CASSVQNTGELFF.